The 7 T cell receptor beta chains reported below all come from one sample, sequenced in a study of T-cell reconstitution after alpha-beta-depleted transplantation in children (dated by TCRdb to 2015 to 2016). Read against the paper, the sample's treatment or condition label means: allogeneic hematopoietic cell transplantation with graft depleted of TCRalphabeta T cells and CD19 B cells. Libraries were built with PCR. This sample was sequenced with an Illumina HiSeq 2500. To normalize quantification of the TCRbeta repertoire, the TCR libraries were built with molecular barcoding that relied on unique molecular identifiers. The public reads were run again by TCRdb, first through fastp at Q25 and then through MiXCR, and only productive beta chains were kept. One record per CDR3 amino acid sequence lists the most common genes and DNA. For this sample the table gives around 450,000 distinct CDR3 sequences, of which 43% were detected only once. The biggest ten clones account for under 35% of the sample.

Sequencing was performed on PBMCs, taken before TCRalphabeta/CD19-depleted stem cell transplant. These receptor sequences come from a girl aged 2 to 10 with aplastic anemia, due to receive a stem cell transplant.

A few counts support this clonotype. The V call is TRBV7-2, the J call TRBJ2-2; either TRBD1 or TRBD2 may supply D (5 bases each). With 7 bases removed from V and 1 base from J, the gap between germline ends came to 16 bases. CDR1 is SGHTA and CDR2 is FQGNSA in the germline V gene. CDR3 length: 16 amino acids. The CDR3 spells CASIKRGTGNTGELFF. CDR3 DNA: TGTGCCAGCATCAAGAGGGGTACAGGGAACACCGGGGAGCTGTTTTTT.

The chain links TRBV6-1 to TRBJ2-7; possibly TRBD2 for D (5 bases). V lost 9 bases, J lost 5 bases, and 11 bases lay in between. The CDR3 extends over 11 amino acids. Germline-derived CDR1 and CDR2 are MNHNS and SASEGT. CDR3 sequence (DNA): TGTGCCAGTGAGAGGGTGCACGAGCAGTACTTC. Its protein is CASERVHEQYF.

V and J are TRBV20-1 and TRBJ1-5; D may be TRBD1 (6 bases). The V end was cut by 8 bases, the J end by 5 bases, with 16 bases between. The germline V gene has CDR1 DFQATT and CDR2 SNEGSKA (reference sequence). The CDR3 is 13 amino acids. CDR3 nucleotide sequence: TGCAGTCAAGGGGGGAGGAAGTATCAGCCCCAGCATTTT. Its protein product is CSQGGRKYQPQHF.

This clonotype was seen a few times. The CDR3, as DNA: TGTGCCAGCTGGGGGGGCCGGGAAGAGACCCAGTACTTC. Translation gives CASWGGREETQYF. The rearrangement links TRBV7-6 to TRBJ2-5; D is possibly TRBD2 (7 bases). Germline lookup yields CDR1 SGHVS and CDR2 FNYEAQ. The CDR3 is 13 amino acids. The ends were cut back, 8 bases at V and 3 bases at J, with 13 bases in the middle.

The chain uses TRBV20-1 and TRBJ2-5, with 7 bases that match TRBD1. This CDR3 is built from 14 residues. Germline V lookup: CDR1 DFQATT, CDR2 SNEGSKA (reference sequence). V was clipped by 6 bases and J by 4 bases; unmatched bases: 11. CDR3 DNA: TGCAGTGCCCAGACAGGGTTCTTTCCAGAGACCCAGTACTTC. Translated, it gives CSAQTGFFPETQYF.

This chain connects TRBV5-1 to TRBJ1-1, with a possible D match to TRBD1 (6 bases). CDR3 length: 15 residues. Deletions cut 0 bases from V and 5 bases from J, with 14 bases between. Germline CDR1 SGHRS, CDR2 YFSETQ. The CDR3 sequence is CASSLVGAPETEAFF. The CDR3, as DNA: TGCGCCAGCAGCTTGGTGGGGGCTCCCGAGACTGAAGCTTTCTTT. Drawing the rest from reference TRBV5-1 and TRBJ1-1, the complete variable domain is KAGVTQTPRYLIKTRGQQVTLSCSPISGHRSVSWYQQTPGQGLQFLFEYFSETQRNKGNFPGRFSGRQFSNSRSEMNVSTLELGDSALYLCASSLVGAPETEAFFGQGTRLTVV.

This clonotype was found a few times. CDR3 residues: CASSLPGEQFF. CDR3 DNA: TGTGCCAGCAGCTTACCAGGTGAGCAGTTCTTC. The chain employs TRBV7-2 and TRBJ2-1; unclear D gene. Germline V gene data show CDR1 as SGHTA and CDR2 as FQGNSA. The CDR3 consists of 11 residues. The V end was cut by 2 bases, the J end by 9 bases, with 5 bases between.